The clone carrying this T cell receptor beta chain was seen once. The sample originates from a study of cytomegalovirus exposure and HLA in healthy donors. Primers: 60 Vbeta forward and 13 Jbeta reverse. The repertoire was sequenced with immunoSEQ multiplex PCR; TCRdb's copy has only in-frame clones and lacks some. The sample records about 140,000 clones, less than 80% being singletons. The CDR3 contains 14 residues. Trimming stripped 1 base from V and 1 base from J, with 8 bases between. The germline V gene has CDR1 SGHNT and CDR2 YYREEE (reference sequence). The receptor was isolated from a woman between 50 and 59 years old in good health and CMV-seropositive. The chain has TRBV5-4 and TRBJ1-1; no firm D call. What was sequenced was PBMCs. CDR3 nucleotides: TGTGCCAGCAGCTTGTCCACTTCGAACACTGAAGCTTTCTTT. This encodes CASSLSTSNTEAFF.